This TCR beta chain was captured in a study of blood T cell repertoires in COVID-19. The method was immunoSEQ multiplex PCR; TCRdb's version includes in-frame clones alone and lacks a portion of them. The data hold roughly 200,000 clones, with about 88% observed a single time. Trimming cost V 5 bases and J 5 bases; bases outside gene matches: 9. Germline loops: CDR1 MNHEY, CDR2 SMNVEV (reference sequence). The CDR3 is 14 residues long. Sequenced material: peripheral blood. The gene calls are TRBV27 and TRBJ2-7; 7 nucleotides line up with TRBD1. The origin of this receptor is a woman aged 80 or over with acute or convalescent COVID-19. CDR3 region: CASSVLRDSDEQYF. The CDR3 DNA reads as TGTGCCAGCAGTGTCCTTCGGGACAGTGACGAGCAGTACTTC.